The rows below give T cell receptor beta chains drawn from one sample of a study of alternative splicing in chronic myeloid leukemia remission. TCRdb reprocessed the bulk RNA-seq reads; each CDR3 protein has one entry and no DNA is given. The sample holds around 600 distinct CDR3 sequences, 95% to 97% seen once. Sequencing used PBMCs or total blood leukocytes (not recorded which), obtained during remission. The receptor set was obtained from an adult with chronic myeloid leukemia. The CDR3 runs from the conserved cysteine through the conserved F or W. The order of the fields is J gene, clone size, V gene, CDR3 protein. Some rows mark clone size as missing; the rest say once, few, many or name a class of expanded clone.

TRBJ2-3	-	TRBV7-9	CASSLPPYRTDTQYF
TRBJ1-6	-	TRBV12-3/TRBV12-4	CASTPGRNSPLHF
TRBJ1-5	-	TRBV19	CASSIDRDRNQPQHF
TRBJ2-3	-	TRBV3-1	CASSRVRGSTDTQYF
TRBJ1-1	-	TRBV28	CASSFQTEAFF
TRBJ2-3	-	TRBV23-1	CASDRGPSPRTDTQYF
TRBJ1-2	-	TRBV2	CASSETRTANYGYTF
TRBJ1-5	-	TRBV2	CATGVGQPQHF
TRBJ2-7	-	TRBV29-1	CSVGGTDYEQYF
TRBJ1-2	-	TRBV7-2	CASSEGLGQGRYGYTF
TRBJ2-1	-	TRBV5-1	CASSTLDYNEQFF
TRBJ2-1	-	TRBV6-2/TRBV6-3	CASSSQPGLAGGYNEQFF
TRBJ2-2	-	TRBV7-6	CASSLEQTGELFF
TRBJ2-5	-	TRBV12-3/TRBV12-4	CASRDRLAGGRETQYF
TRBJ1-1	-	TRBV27	CASSFMTGGFHTEAFF
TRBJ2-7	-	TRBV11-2	CASSPYVQGYEQYF
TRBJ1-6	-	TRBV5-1	CASSTQGPSSYNSPLHF
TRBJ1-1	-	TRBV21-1	CASSKVYGTGNTEAFF
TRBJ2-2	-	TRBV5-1	CASSTGQESGELFF
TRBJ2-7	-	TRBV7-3	CASSIGGTLGEQYF
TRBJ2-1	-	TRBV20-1	CSARDPSGGTYNEQFF
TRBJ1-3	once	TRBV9	CASSPSEGNTIYF
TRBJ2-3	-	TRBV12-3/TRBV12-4	CASSSIVRGVIPSPDTQYF
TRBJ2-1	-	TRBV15	CATSIGGTGSVNEQFF
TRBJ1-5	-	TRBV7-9	CASSLDRAGDQPQHF
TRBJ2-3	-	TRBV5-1	CASFGRDSTDTQYF